The rows below give T cell receptor beta chains drawn from one sample of a study of neurological immune-mediated disorders. Each CDR3 protein gets one entry after TCRdb re-called the 5' RACE reads with MiXCR. The sample includes about 44,000 distinct CDR3 sequences, more than 5% of them seen just once. Sequenced: CD4+ T cells from blood. All receptors derive from a woman aged 40 to 50 in good health. Each CDR3 is given with its conserved first and last residue.

>TRBJ2-2|TRBV24-1
CATSDLGGGAASNTGELFF
>TRBJ2-1|TRBV7-2
CAKDGRCNEQFF
>TRBJ2-1|TRBV20-1
CSAWPLLRELAGGEQFF
>TRBJ1-3|TRBV5-1
CASSADGFSGNTIYF
>TRBJ2-7|TRBV3-1
CASSRPHSSYELYF
>TRBJ1-6|TRBV7-3
CASSSTGTFSPLHF
>TRBJ2-1|TRBV20-1
CSARGLSYNEQFF
>TRBJ2-1|TRBV5-6
CASSLTLSQINNEQFF
>TRBJ2-5|TRBV5-1
CASTNPGTSGRALRETQYF
>TRBJ1-1|TRBV4-1
CASSQDAVRAEAFF
>TRBJ2-1|TRBV24-1
CATSNRDEQFF
>TRBJ2-6|TRBV12-3/TRBV12-4
CASSLASGTGANVLTF
>TRBJ2-6|TRBV28
CASSWEIPGQSFSGANVLTF
>TRBJ1-3|TRBV18
CASSRDSGSGNTIYF
>TRBJ2-5|TRBV7-2
CASSLGQGSQETQYF
>TRBJ1-2|TRBV2
CASQRGGSDYGYTF
>TRBJ2-3|TRBV20-1
CSARQGLAGATDTQYF
>TRBJ2-5|TRBV28
CASSITETQYF
>TRBJ2-1|TRBV20-1
CSARDPSGVNNEQFF
>TRBJ2-5|TRBV20-1
CSARDSSGDSDQETQYF
>TRBJ2-2|TRBV3-1
CASRRNTGLAGEVTGELFF
>TRBJ1-1|TRBV7-3
CASSSRATGTEAFF
>TRBJ2-7|TRBV10-3
CAISESPISAGAAYEQYF
>TRBJ2-3|TRBV20-1
CSASYFPAGGGADTQYF
>TRBJ2-5|TRBV7-8
CASSPRRVLLAETQYF
>TRBJ1-4|TRBV2
CASSEESGAGEKLFF
>TRBJ2-2|TRBV28
CASISSNTGELFF
>TRBJ2-7|TRBV3-1
CASSPIAGDSYEQYF
>TRBJ1-1|TRBV29-1
CSVEPNTEAFF
>TRBJ2-2|TRBV12-3/TRBV12-4
CASTGGRTNTGELFF
>TRBJ1-2|TRBV25-1
CASSGPGQSYGYTF
>TRBJ1-6|TRBV20-1
CSARDQEYNSPLHF
>TRBJ1-2|TRBV20-1
CSARDRVGQANYGYTF
>TRBJ2-7|TRBV20-1
CSARTSGIYEQYF
>TRBJ2-1|TRBV12-3/TRBV12-4
CASSLWRDGEQFF
>TRBJ1-6|TRBV20-1
CSASVSSSPLHF
>TRBJ1-5|TRBV28
CAGKSGTWGNQPQHF
>TRBJ1-3|TRBV4-2
CASSQELRGFSSSGNTIYF